This T cell receptor beta chain was observed in a study of shared clonotypes between healthy human individuals. Study-level findings and limits: Some clonotypes were shared by all four sorted-subset donors, while others were not shared. The non-shared ones had lower generation probabilities than the shared ones. In having few donors, the study represented limited genetic and exposure-history diversity.

Using immunoSEQ multiplex PCR, the repertoire was profiled, and TCRdb retains in-frame clones only, with some absent. The sample contains some 320,000 clones, around 86% of which appear only once. Each of the donors was a healthy adult who was HIV-negative and had not had a recent acute infection or vaccination. In the case of this clone: Its matching antigen is unknown.

Per germline, CDR1 WSHSY and CDR2 SAAADI. The junction had 6 bases not matched to a gene; V was cut back by 6 bases and J by 3 bases. The CDR3 is 14 amino acids. The clonotype originates from a man between 18 and 35 years old in good health. Sample: memory CD8+ T cells sorted from blood. The subset is: CD45RO+ cells pooled with CCR7-negative TemRA cells. The rearrangement joins TRBV10-2 to TRBJ1-1; 8 nucleotides align to TRBD1. The CDR3 region is CASSLGQDDTEAFF. The CDR3 DNA reads as TGCGCCAGCAGCCTGGGACAGGACGACACTGAAGCTTTCTTT.